This TCR beta chain is from a study of T-cell memory formation after mild COVID-19. With respect to this clonotype: Its cognate antigen is unknown.

Broader study findings: Mainly in CM and EM were contracting CD4+ clones; CD8+ were in EMRA.

Via MiXCR, TCRdb re-called the 5' RACE reads, giving one row per CDR3 protein. The sample yields under 450,000 distinct CDR3 sequences, 20% to 30% seen once. Sequenced: PBMCs or a T cell subset sorted from them (not recorded which). This receptor was taken from an adult woman who had mild COVID-19 (a few samples of this study predate the infection). Cell type and time point are not known.

This chain's CDR3 is CASSLTGALLNTEAFF. The CDR3 nucleotides read TGTGCCAGCAGTCTGACAGGGGCCCTATTGAACACTGAAGCTTTCTTT. V is TRBV6-5 and J is TRBJ1-1; TRBD1 matches at 8 bases. The ends lost 5 bases at V and 0 bases at J; junction bases unmatched: 8. This CDR3 comprises 16 residues. The V gene's germline CDR1 is MNHEY and CDR2 SVGAGI.